The rows below give T cell receptor beta chains drawn from one sample of a study of T cell responses to AZD1222 COVID-19 vaccine. Only in-frame clones appear in the TCRdb table, and some are missing; sequencing was by immunoSEQ multiplex PCR. The table records 110,000 or so clones, around nine tenths of them present only once. The sample consisted of peripheral blood, taken on day 0 of AZD1222 vaccination. The receptors were gathered from an adult in good health. CDR3s include the opening cysteine and the closing phenylalanine or tryptophan. D genes are given only for firm matches. Clone size is stated in some rows and not others, as once, few, many or a class when expanded.

>NA|TRBV10-2|TRBJ1-1|NA|14
CAGTSGFADTEAFF
TGCGCCGGCACGTCAGGGTTCGCGGACACTGAAGCTTTCTTT
>NA|TRBV6-2/TRBV6-3|TRBJ2-1|TRBD2|16
CASSYTSGSLYNEQFF
TGTGCCAGCAGTTACACCAGCGGGAGTCTCTACAATGAGCAGTTCTTC
>NA|TRBV19|TRBJ1-1|NA|15
CASKLLGQLNTEAFF
TGTGCCAGTAAACTTCTTGGGCAGTTGAACACTGAAGCTTTCTTT
>once|TRBV27|TRBJ2-3|TRBD2|19
CASSLSGDSVSGRSDTQYF
TGTGCCAGCAGTTTATCAGGGGATTCGGTTAGCGGGAGGTCAGATACGCAGTATTTT
>NA|TRBV12-3/TRBV12-4|TRBJ2-5|NA|13
CASSPGWRETQYF
TGTGCCAGCAGTCCCGGGTGGCGGGAGACCCAGTACTTC
>NA|TRBV27|TRBJ1-2|TRBD1|18
CASSPSDRGLRYNYGYTF
TGTGCCAGCAGTCCATCGGACAGGGGGCTAAGGTATAACTATGGCTACACCTTC
>NA|TRBV19|TRBJ1-6|NA|14
CASNPGQGLSPLHF
TGTGCCAGTAACCCGGGCCAGGGTTTGTCACCCCTCCACTTT
>NA|TRBV24-1|TRBJ2-1|TRBD2|19
CATSDPSGSGTSGRGEQFF
TGTGCCACCAGTGACCCAAGCGGGTCCGGGACTAGCGGGAGGGGGGAGCAGTTCTTC
>NA|TRBV6-5|TRBJ1-6|NA|13
CASGMSYNSPLHF
TGTGCCTCCGGGATGTCCTATAATTCACCCCTCCACTTT
>NA|TRBV19|TRBJ2-5|NA|14
CASRAGHPPETQYF
TGTGCCAGTAGAGCAGGCCATCCCCCAGAGACCCAGTACTTC
>few|TRBV30|TRBJ2-7|NA|16
CAWSVSMWRLNYEQYF
TGTGCCTGGAGTGTATCGATGTGGAGGCTAAACTACGAGCAGTACTTC
>NA|TRBV4-1|TRBJ1-2|NA|16
CASSQVGLGRDYGYTF
TGCGCCAGCAGCCAAGTTGGGTTAGGGCGGGACTATGGCTACACCTTC
>NA|TRBV5-5|TRBJ1-1|NA|14
CASSLEGESTEAFF
TGTGCCAGCAGCTTGGAAGGGGAGAGCACTGAAGCTTTCTTT
>NA|TRBV18|TRBJ2-3|NA|14
CASSLRYGTDTQYF
TGTGCCAGCTCACTCCGCTACGGCACAGATACGCAGTATTTT
>NA|TRBV3-1/TRBV3-2|TRBJ2-4|TRBD1|14
CASSQDDRGDIQYF
TGTGCCAGCAGCCAAGATGACAGGGGAGACATTCAGTACTTC
>NA|TRBV6-5|TRBJ1-6|NA|14
CASSPGQGNSPLHF
TGTGCCAGCAGCCCGGGGCAGGGGAATTCACCCCTCCACTTT
>NA|TRBV18|TRBJ2-5|NA|13
CASSPYRAETQYF
TGTGCCAGCTCACCTTACAGGGCAGAGACCCAGTACTTC
>NA|TRBV5-1|TRBJ2-2|NA|16
CASSLEVVGETGELFF
TGCGCCAGCAGCTTGGAAGTTGTCGGGGAGACCGGGGAGCTGTTTTTT
>NA|TRBV18|TRBJ2-5|NA|14
CASSPQGSQETQYF
TGTGCCAGCTCACCCCAGGGATCCCAAGAGACCCAGTACTTC
>NA|TRBV7-9|TRBJ1-5|TRBD1|14
CASSLGQGGQPQHF
TGTGCCAGCAGCCTGGGACAGGGTGGTCAGCCCCAGCATTTT
>NA|TRBV30|TRBJ1-1|NA|13
CAWATTGSSEAFF
TGTGCCTGGGCTACAACAGGGAGCTCTGAAGCTTTCTTT
>few|TRBV28|TRBJ2-1|TRBD2|16
CASSLWPSGDHNEQFF
TGTGCCAGCAGTCTCTGGCCTAGCGGAGACCACAATGAGCAGTTCTTC
>NA|TRBV6-5|TRBJ2-1|NA|14
CASSYGGEVNEQFF
TGTGCCAGCAGTTATGGGGGAGAGGTAAATGAGCAGTTCTTC
>NA|TRBV9|TRBJ2-4|NA|15
CASSAGQPVADIQYF
TGTGCCAGCAGCGCCGGACAGCCAGTAGCGGACATTCAGTACTTC
>NA|TRBV10-1|TRBJ1-2|NA|15
CASSERVKGEGGYTF
TGCGCCAGCAGTGAGCGGGTCAAGGGGGAGGGTGGCTACACCTTC
>NA|TRBV6-5|TRBJ2-1|TRBD2|16
CASSYQPGLAGDEQFF
TGTGCCAGCAGTTACCAACCGGGACTAGCGGGAGATGAGCAGTTCTTC
>once|TRBV7-9|TRBJ2-7|NA|13
CASSLGPDNEQYF
TGTGCCAGCAGCTTAGGTCCGGACAACGAGCAGTACTTC
>NA|TRBV24-1|TRBJ1-2|TRBD1|15
CATSDRGQAVYGYTF
TGTGCCACCAGTGATCGCGGACAGGCTGTCTATGGCTACACCTTC
>NA|TRBV2|TRBJ2-1|NA|11
CASRFSGEQFF
TGTGCCAGCAGGTTCTCGGGTGAGCAGTTCTTC
>NA|TRBV19|TRBJ1-1|NA|16
CASSRGRGSMNTEAFF
TGTGCCAGTAGTCGGGGTAGGGGGTCCATGAACACTGAAGCTTTCTTT
>NA|TRBV27|TRBJ1-1|NA|17
CASAYSRGIVGNTEAFF
TGTGCCAGCGCCTACAGCCGGGGCATCGTGGGGAACACTGAAGCTTTCTTT
>NA|TRBV6-5|TRBJ2-5|NA|11
CASFAGETQYF
TGTGCCAGCTTCGCGGGAGAGACCCAGTACTTC
>NA|TRBV11-2|TRBJ2-7|TRBD1|13
CASSRDRRHEQYF
TGTGCCAGCAGCCGGGACAGGCGCCACGAGCAGTACTTC
>NA|TRBV19|TRBJ1-1|NA|12
CATSGYHTEAFF
TGTGCCACCTCTGGATATCACACTGAAGCTTTCTTT
>NA|TRBV7-9|TRBJ2-2|TRBD1|17
CASSLVGPTGLPGELFF
TGTGCCAGCAGCTTAGTGGGTCCGACAGGGCTTCCAGGGGAGCTGTTTTTT
>once|TRBV7-2|TRBJ1-4|NA|16
CASSQQGWATNEKLFF
TGTGCCAGCAGCCAACAGGGTTGGGCAACTAATGAAAAACTGTTTTTT
>NA|TRBV6-1|TRBJ2-3|NA|14
CASSEVGNTDTQYF
TGTGCCAGCAGTGAGGTGGGGAACACAGATACGCAGTATTTT
>NA|TRBV2|TRBJ1-1|NA|16
CASSEGGAGWNTEAFF
TGTGCCAGCAGTGAAGGTGGCGCAGGGTGGAACACTGAAGCTTTCTTT
>NA|TRBV18|TRBJ1-6|NA|13
CASSPKDNSPLHF
TGTGCCAGCTCACCGAAGGATAATTCACCCCTCCACTTT
>NA|TRBV3-1/TRBV3-2|TRBJ1-2|NA|13
CASSRGAGYGYTF
TGTGCCAGCAGCCGGGGCGCAGGCTATGGCTACACCTTC
>NA|TRBV27|TRBJ2-4|TRBD2|14
CASSFGAGLDIQYF
TGTGCCAGCAGTTTCGGAGCGGGATTGGACATTCAGTACTTC
>NA|TRBV11-2|TRBJ2-7|TRBD2|15
CASSLIAGGFYEQYF
TGTGCCAGCAGCTTAATAGCGGGAGGGTTCTACGAGCAGTACTTC
>NA|TRBV6-2/TRBV6-3|TRBJ1-5|TRBD1|15
CASSFWTGSNQPQHF
TGTGCCAGCAGTTTTTGGACAGGTAGCAATCAGCCCCAGCATTTT
>NA|TRBV28|TRBJ2-2|NA|15
CASSPADARGGELFF
TGTGCCAGCAGCCCCGCGGATGCGAGGGGCGGGGAGCTGTTTTTT
>NA|TRBV9|TRBJ2-2|NA|14
CASRANTGTGELFF
TGTGCCAGCAGAGCCAATACGGGCACCGGGGAGCTGTTTTTT
>once|TRBV9|TRBJ2-5|NA|16
CASSVDGTVGRETQYF
TGTGCCAGCAGCGTAGATGGGACCGTAGGAAGGGAGACCCAGTACTTC
>NA|TRBV3-1/TRBV3-2|TRBJ1-4|NA|14
CASSLRGSDEKLFF
TGTGCCAGCAGCCTCAGGGGTTCGGATGAAAAACTGTTTTTT
>NA|TRBV28|TRBJ1-5|TRBD1|13
CASRATGDQPQHF
TGTGCCAGCAGGGCTACAGGGGACCAGCCCCAGCATTTT
>once|TRBV15|TRBJ2-2|NA|13
CATSRQNTGELFF
TGTGCCACCAGCAGGCAGAACACCGGGGAGCTGTTTTTT